These 20 T cell receptor beta chains originate from one sample sequenced in a study of CD8+ T cells in alopecia areata. Treatment: oral pan-JAK inhibitor, 5-10 mg twice daily. Specimens obtained from alopecia areata patients comprised lesional scalp punch biopsies and peripheral blood. Extraction of RNA preceded its reverse transcription into cDNA, which served as the sequencing template. Clones were read by immunoSEQ multiplex PCR, and TCRdb kept only the in-frame ones, dropping some. The table has fewer than 25,000 clones, around three fifths seen once. Source: skin, taken at week 4, from a patient treated with tofacitinib. Receptors originate from a human donor with alopecia areata.

The chain couples TRBV6-1 to TRBJ2-7; no firm D call. The CDR3 has 11 amino acids. CDR1 and CDR2 (germline): MNHNS, SASEGT. Trimming cost V 6 bases and J 7 bases, with 10 bases left between them. The CDR3 nucleotides are TGTGCCAGCAGCGCCCTTGGTGAGCAGTACTTC. Translated, it gives CASSALGEQYF.

The chain recombines TRBV6-1 with TRBJ1-5; tentatively, D is TRBD1 (5 bases). The length of the CDR3 is 13 residues. Germline V gene data show CDR1 as MNHNS and CDR2 as SASEGT. Trimming removed 6 bases at V and 3 bases at J, with 9 bases between. CDR3: CASRQVNNQPQHF. CDR3 bases: TGTGCCAGCAGACAGGTCAACAATCAGCCCCAGCATTTT.

V usage is TRBV28 and J usage is TRBJ1-5, with a possible D match to TRBD1 (6 bases). Trimming pared 4 bases from V and 5 bases from J, leaving 21 bases between. Germline loops: CDR1 MDHEN, CDR2 SYDVKM. The CDR3 is made up of 17 amino acids. This chain's CDR3 is CASSSPIGGREHQPQHF. The CDR3 coding sequence is TGTGCCAGCAGTTCCCCGATCGGGGGCAGGGAACATCAGCCCCAGCATTTT.

The sample holds one count of this clone. CDR3 DNA: TGCGCCAGCAGCCAAGGATTAGTCGGCTACACCTTC. It encodes CASSQGLVGYTF. The J gene is TRBJ1-2, the V gene TRBV4-1; D is unresolved. The CDR3 has 12 amino acids. Per the germline V gene, CDR1 is MGHRA and CDR2 is YSYEKL. V shed 1 base and J shed 8 bases, with 8 bases lying between them.

This chain uses TRBV9 with TRBJ1-3; D not certain. The CDR3 totals 17 residues. CDR1 SGDLS and CDR2 YYNGEE come from the germline V gene. Between the trimmed V and J ends, which lost 0 bases and 1 base, there was a span of 14 bases. Here the CDR3 reads CASSVDPRLDSGNTIYF. The CDR3 DNA sequence: TGTGCCAGCAGCGTAGATCCCAGGCTAGATTCTGGAAACACCATATATTTT.

This clone was detected only once. The rearrangement links TRBV4-1 to TRBJ2-3; no reliable D call. Looked up from germline, CDR1 is MGHRA and CDR2 is YSYEKL. V shed 4 bases and J shed 1 base, with 18 bases lying between them. CDR3 size: 17 residues. CDR3 nucleotide sequence: TGCGCCAGCAGCCCCTTTGGGTCGAACGGCGGCACAGATACGCAGTATTTT. Residues: CASSPFGSNGGTDTQYF.

This clone was seen a handful of times. The V gene is TRBV2, the J gene TRBJ2-2; maybe TRBD1 (5 bases). Germline V gene sequence: CDR1 SNHLY, CDR2 FYNNEI. The V end lost 6 bases, the J end lost 4 bases, and 15 bases lay between the germline ends. The CDR3 has 15 residues. The CDR3 spells CASRSQGSVTGELFF. The CDR3 region has the DNA TGTGCCAGCAGGTCCCAGGGTTCTGTCACCGGGGAGCTGTTTTTT.

This sequence joins TRBV2 and TRBJ2-3; D uncertain. CDR1 and CDR2 from the germline V gene are SNHLY and FYNNEI. V gave up 5 bases and J gave up 2 bases, with 8 bases separating them. CDR3 length: 13 residues. The CDR3: CASSPRLTDTQYF. The CDR3 nucleotides are TGTGCCAGCAGTCCCCGGCTCACAGATACGCAGTATTTT.

The chain is built from TRBV5-4 and TRBJ2-7, with TRBD1 as a possible D gene (6 bases). V was trimmed by 3 bases and J by 6 bases, leaving 10 bases between them. Germline values: CDR1 SGHNT, CDR2 YYREEE (reference sequence). CDR3 size: 12 residues. The CDR3 region has the DNA TGTGCCAGCAGCTCAGACAGGCTCGAGCAGTACTTC. It encodes CASSSDRLEQYF. The variable domain in full, with the rest retrieved from reference TRBV5-4 and TRBJ2-7, is ETGVTQSPTHLIKTRGQQVTLRCSSQSGHNTVSWYQQALGQGPQFIFQYYREEENGRGNFPPRFSGLQFPNYSSELNVNALELDDSALYLCASSSDRLEQYFGPGTRLTVT.

This clone was counted only a few times. Other DNA sequences in the same sample also yield this CDR3. This chain links TRBV19 with TRBJ1-5; 10 bases align to TRBD1. Germline CDR1 and CDR2: LNHDA and SQIVND (reference sequence). The CDR3 runs to 17 residues. V trimming: 1 base; J trimming: 4 bases; junction bases outside the gene matches: 7. The DNA for the CDR3 is TGTGCCAGTAGTATAGCCCGGGACAGGGGTGGGAATCAGCCCCAGCATTTT. Protein product: CASSIARDRGGNQPQHF. Full variable domain (outside the CDR3, taken from reference TRBV19 and TRBJ1-5): DGGITQSPKYLFRKEGQNVTLSCEQNLNHDAMYWYRQDPGQGLRLIYYSQIVNDFQKGDIAEGYSVSREKKESFPLTVTSAQKNPTAFYLCASSIARDRGGNQPQHFGDGTRLSIL.

This chain connects TRBV6-6 to TRBJ2-7, with D perhaps matching TRBD1 (6 bases). In germline, CDR1 is MNHNY, CDR2 SVGAGI (reference sequence). V lost 2 bases and J 0 bases, leaving 14 bases between the germline ends. This CDR3 is built from 16 residues. CDR3 loop: CASSYGGRVRSYEQYF. Written as DNA, the CDR3 is TGTGCCAGCAGTTACGGGGGCAGGGTCCGCTCCTACGAGCAGTACTTC.

The V and J genes are TRBV5-1 and TRBJ2-7; 8 bases line up with TRBD2. Germline V gene lookup returns CDR1 SGHRS and CDR2 YFSETQ. This CDR3 has 15 amino acids. J was trimmed by 3 bases and V by 4 bases; bases with no gene match: 9. Here the CDR3 reads CASSPGGPYNYEQYF. The CDR3 DNA follows: TGCGCCAGCAGCCCGGGGGGGCCTTATAACTACGAGCAGTACTTC.

The CDR3 bases are TGTGCCAGCAGCTTTACTCTGGGTGAGCAGTTCTTC. It is translated as CASSFTLGEQFF. The chain carries TRBV5-4 and TRBJ2-1; no definite D call. The CDR3 is made up of 12 amino acids. V lost 2 bases, J lost 9 bases, and 9 bases lay in between. Germline CDR1 and CDR2: SGHNT and YYREEE (reference sequence).

The V call is TRBV28, the J call TRBJ1-3, with D possibly being TRBD1 (5 bases). Trimming stripped 3 bases from V and 0 bases from J, with 15 bases between. The length of the CDR3 is 17 residues. From germline, CDR1 is MDHEN and CDR2 SYDVKM. The CDR3 protein is CASSFGTVGSSGNTIYF. The DNA for the CDR3 is TGTGCCAGCAGTTTTGGGACGGTGGGGAGCTCTGGAAACACCATATATTTT. The full variable domain, completed using reference TRBV28 and TRBJ1-3, is DVKVTQSSRYLVKRTGEKVFLECVQDMDHENMFWYRQDPGLGLRLIYFSYDVKMKEKGDIPEGYSVSREKKERFSLILESASTNQTSMYLCASSFGTVGSSGNTIYFGEGSWLTVV.

V usage is TRBV2 and J usage is TRBJ2-3, with a tentative D call TRBD1 (6 bases). Trimming shortened V by 7 bases and J by 2 bases, and 10 bases separated the two germline ends. The CDR3 spans 13 residues. Germline CDR1 SNHLY, CDR2 FYNNEI. This chain's CDR3 is CASKRGITDTQYF. CDR3 in DNA: TGTGCCAGCAAAAGGGGGATCACAGATACGCAGTATTTT.

The chain combines TRBV28 with TRBJ1-5; weak D call: TRBD1 (5 bases). Germline CDR1 and CDR2: MDHEN and SYDVKM. The CDR3 length is 18 residues. V lost 6 bases to trimming and J lost 0 bases, with 21 bases between them. The CDR3 loop reads CASSIQGRWGTSNQPQHF. The CDR3 nucleotides read TGTGCCAGCAGCATTCAGGGCAGGTGGGGGACTAGCAATCAGCCCCAGCATTTT.

In this sample, this clone turned up a few times. The rearrangement uses TRBV7-9 and TRBJ1-1, with D possibly being TRBD1 (5 bases). V lost 1 base, J lost 1 base, and 10 bases lay in between. CDR3 length: 15 residues. Germline CDR1 SEHNR, CDR2 FQNEAQ (reference sequence). The DNA for the CDR3 is TGTGCCAGCAGCTTAGTTGGACAAAAGAACACTGAAGCTTTCTTT. Protein sequence: CASSLVGQKNTEAFF.

CDR3 bases: TGTGCCAGCAGGGAGACTCCCCGCTACGAGCAGTACTTC. Amino acids: CASRETPRYEQYF. The chain is built from TRBV28 and TRBJ2-5, with D unresolved. The J call is uncertain, as TRBJ2-7 better fits the DNA end. This CDR3 is 13 amino acids long. Per the germline V gene, CDR1 is MDHEN and CDR2 is SYDVKM.

This sequence joins TRBV11-1 and TRBJ2-1, with 10 nucleotides matching TRBD1. The CDR3 runs 15 residues. The ends lost 6 bases at V and 3 bases at J; junction bases unmatched: 5. Germline V gene lookup returns CDR1 SGHAT and CDR2 FQDESV (reference sequence). CDR3 DNA: TGTGCCAGCAGTGCCGGGACAGGGGTCTACAATGAGCAGTTCTTC. It specifies CASSAGTGVYNEQFF.

The rearrangement joins TRBV7-8 to TRBJ1-3; D is unclear. V was shortened by 0 bases and J by 3 bases, with 9 bases between the two germline ends. This CDR3 has 15 amino acids. Germline CDR1 SGHVS, CDR2 FQNEAQ. The DNA for the CDR3 is TGTGCCAGCAGCTTAGCCCCCTCAGGTGGAAACACCATATATTTT. Encoded protein: CASSLAPSGGNTIYF.